Below, 31 T cell receptor beta chains from the same sample are listed, as sequenced in a study of cytomegalovirus exposure and HLA in healthy donors. Primers: 60 Vbeta forward and 13 Jbeta reverse. The repertoire was sequenced with immunoSEQ multiplex PCR; TCRdb's copy has only in-frame clones and lacks some. The sample has about 140,000 clones; approximately 82% are singletons. Sequences were obtained from PBMCs. The receptors derive from a man between 25 and 39 years old in good health and CMV-seropositive.

The chain recombines TRBV6-1 with TRBJ2-3; 10 bases agree with TRBD2. V lost 2 bases, J lost 5 bases, and 7 bases stayed unmatched. This CDR3 comprises 16 residues. In germline, CDR1 is MNHNS, CDR2 SASEGT. The CDR3 region is CASSEWSGGAGDTQYF. CDR3 nucleotides: TGTGCCAGCAGTGAATGGAGCGGGGGGGCGGGAGATACGCAGTATTTT.

The chain links TRBV7-9 to TRBJ2-2; TRBD1 matches at 9 bases. Germline V gene data show CDR1 as SEHNR and CDR2 as FQNEAQ (reference sequence). The V and J ends lost 2 bases and 2 bases, in that order; junction bases with no gene match: 3. This CDR3 is built from 16 residues. DNA for the CDR3: TGTGCCAGCAGCTTACCGGGACAGGGAAACACCGGGGAGCTGTTTTTT. Translation: CASSLPGQGNTGELFF. Variable domain in full (rest from reference TRBV7-9 and TRBJ2-2): DTGVSQNPRHKITKRGQNVTFRCDPISEHNRLYWYRQTLGQGPEFLTYFQNEAQLEKSRLLSDRFSAERPKGSFSTLEIQRTEQGDSAMYLCASSLPGQGNTGELFFGEGSRLTVL.

The chain has TRBV5-1 and TRBJ1-2; D not resolved. The V gene's germline CDR1 is SGHRS and CDR2 YFSETQ. CDR3 length: 14 residues. Trimming removed 4 bases from V and 4 bases from J, with 14 bases in between. CDR3: CASSPGQAIYGYTF. CDR3 nucleotides: TGCGCCAGCAGCCCAGGCCAGGCGATCTATGGCTACACCTTC.

The rearrangement links TRBV28 to TRBJ2-7, with D possibly TRBD1 on 6 matching bases. With 6 bases removed from V and 4 bases from J, the gap between germline ends came to 22 bases. CDR1 and CDR2 (germline): MDHEN, SYDVKM. CDR3 length: 16 residues. CDR3 sequence (DNA): TGTGCCAGCAGCTCTCAACCCCCGACAGGTGCATACGAGCAGTACTTC. Translation gives CASSSQPPTGAYEQYF.

A word on this clone: An end of the junction differs from the germline gene, which may be a read error. The CDR3 loop reads CAGSFSSGGQETQYF. The DNA of the CDR3 is TGTGCCGGCAGTTTCTCTAGCGGGGGGCAAGAGACCCAGTACTTC. The chain uses TRBV28 and TRBJ2-5; TRBD2 matches 11 bases. Looked up from germline, CDR1 is MDHEN and CDR2 is SYDVKM. The length of the CDR3 is 15 residues.

This clone was observed a handful of times. CDR3: CASSYGQGEAFF. CDR3 nucleotides: TGTGCCAGCAGTTATGGACAGGGAGAAGCTTTCTTT. V is TRBV6-5 and J is TRBJ1-1; 8 bases match TRBD1. V lost 3 bases to trimming and J lost 8 bases; unmatched junction nucleotides: 2. Germline V CDR1 and CDR2: MNHEY, SVGAGI. CDR3 size: 12 residues.

The chain uses TRBV5-6 and TRBJ2-5, with a weak D call TRBD1 (5 bases). Gene TRBJ2-7 matches the end of the DNA better, so the J call may be wrong. Germline CDR1 SGHDT, CDR2 YYEEEE. The CDR3 has 15 amino acids. In DNA, the CDR3 is TGTGCCAGCAGCTTGGGGGGCTTGAGCTCCTACGAGCAGTACTTC. Translated: CASSLGGLSSYEQYF.

The rearrangement joins TRBV30 to TRBJ1-2; possible D gene TRBD1, 5 bases. The germline gives CDR1 GTSNPN, CDR2 SVGIG (reference sequence). The CDR3 has 17 residues. V gave up 5 bases and J gave up 0 bases, with 22 bases separating them. The CDR3 DNA reads as TGTGCCTGGGATAAAAGGAAGACAGATCGAACTAACTATGGCTACACCTTC. This encodes CAWDKRKTDRTNYGYTF.

J is TRBJ1-6 and V is TRBV27; D call uncertain. Germline V CDR1 and CDR2: MNHEY, SMNVEV (reference sequence). The ends were cut back, 8 bases at V and 1 base at J, with 9 bases in the middle. The CDR3 covers 14 residues. For the CDR3, the DNA is TGTGCCAGCGGCGGCATTTCCTATAATTCACCCCTCCACTTT. It codes for CASGGISYNSPLHF.

This clone was seen only a few times. The V and J genes are TRBV5-4 and TRBJ2-7, with a tentative D call TRBD1 (5 bases). V shed 2 bases and J shed 6 bases, with 9 bases lying between them. This CDR3 is 12 amino acids long. CDR1 and CDR2 from the germline V gene are SGHNT and YYREEE (reference sequence). For the CDR3, the DNA is TGTGCCAGCAGCTTTCAGGGAAGCGAGCAGTACTTC. Translated: CASSFQGSEQYF.

The CDR3 is CASSTLQEGNTEAFF. CDR3 nucleotide sequence: TGTGCCAGCTCAACCCTTCAGGAGGGGAACACTGAAGCTTTCTTT. This chain connects TRBV18 to TRBJ1-1; D gene uncertain. The V gene lost 5 bases and the J gene lost 1 base, with 14 bases spanning the gap. CDR3 size: 15 residues. Germline V gene sequence: CDR1 KGHSH, CDR2 LQKENI. The full variable domain, its missing parts supplied by reference TRBV18 and TRBJ1-1, is NAGVMQNPRHLVRRRGQEARLRCSPMKGHSHVYWYRQLPEEGLKFMVYLQKENIIDESGMPKERFSAEFPKEGPSILRIQQVVRGDSAAYFCASSTLQEGNTEAFFGQGTRLTVV.

This clone was seen once. The rearrangement links TRBV5-1 to TRBJ2-1; no clear D gene. V was clipped by 4 bases and J by 4 bases, with 15 bases between them. Germline loops: CDR1 SGHRS, CDR2 YFSETQ. The CDR3 totals 15 residues. For the CDR3, the DNA is TGCGCCAGCAGCACCCGGGTTTCGGAGTACAATGAGCAGTTCTTC. Encoded protein: CASSTRVSEYNEQFF.

J is TRBJ1-3 and V is TRBV9; D not resolved. The CDR3 runs 14 residues. CDR1 and CDR2 (germline): SGDLS, YYNGEE. The V end was cut by 3 bases, the J end by 4 bases, with 11 bases between. This CDR3 reads CASSGQSRGNTIYF. The DNA for the CDR3 is TGTGCCAGCAGCGGACAATCGAGAGGAAACACCATATATTTT.

V gene TRBV6-1 combines with J gene TRBJ1-5; unclear D gene. V shed 0 bases and J shed 4 bases, with 13 bases lying between them. This CDR3 spans 16 amino acids. Germline V gene lookup returns CDR1 MNHNS and CDR2 SASEGT. The CDR3 is CASSEAGSIWNQPQHF. DNA for the CDR3: TGTGCCAGCAGTGAAGCAGGGAGTATATGGAATCAGCCCCAGCATTTT.

The genes are TRBV7-8 and TRBJ2-5; 11 bases fit TRBD2. The germline CDR1 and CDR2 sequences are SGHVS and FQNEAQ. The CDR3 contains 16 residues. The ends lost 5 bases at V and 1 base at J; junction bases unmatched: 6. CDR3 DNA sequence: TGTGCCAGCAGCCCCCTAGCGGGAGGCCCCCAAGAGACCCAGTACTTC. The encoded protein is CASSPLAGGPQETQYF.

This clone came up a few times. The genes are TRBV6-1 and TRBJ1-3; TRBD1 agrees at 7 bases. The V and J ends lost 3 bases and 4 bases, in that order; junction bases with no gene match: 9. The CDR3 has 16 residues. Per the germline V gene, CDR1 is MNHNS and CDR2 is SASEGT. The CDR3 sequence is CASSEGPRTGGNTIYF. In DNA form, the CDR3 reads TGTGCCAGCAGTGAGGGACCCCGGACAGGAGGAAACACCATATATTTT.

J is TRBJ2-3 and V is TRBV14, with TRBD2 identical over 11 bases. This CDR3 is built from 19 residues. Germline V gives CDR1 SGHDN, CDR2 FVKESK. Trimming removed 3 bases from V and 2 bases from J; junction bases left unmatched: 13. DNA for the CDR3: TGTGCCAGCAGCCAGCCTAAAGAGCGACTAGCGGGAATCACAGATACGCAGTATTTT. It is translated as CASSQPKERLAGITDTQYF.

V and J are TRBV5-4 and TRBJ2-2; D is possibly TRBD1 (5 bases). Trimming removed 4 bases at V and 4 bases at J, with 14 bases between. CDR1 SGHNT and CDR2 YYREEE come from the germline V gene (reference sequence). This CDR3 comprises 15 residues. CDR3 in DNA: TGTGCCAGCAGCAAGTCAGGGTTTGGCACCGGGGAGCTGTTTTTT. This translates into CASSKSGFGTGELFF.

The rearrangement links TRBV5-4 to TRBJ1-2; D may be TRBD1 (6 bases). The ends were cut back, 2 bases at V and 7 bases at J, with 15 bases in the middle. Looked up from germline, CDR1 is SGHNT and CDR2 is YYREEE (reference sequence). There are 14 residues in the CDR3. The CDR3, as DNA: TGTGCCAGCAGCTTAGGTGGGGGCGAAGGTGGCTACACCTTC. Translating gives CASSLGGGEGGYTF.

The chain combines TRBV7-2 with TRBJ2-3; 13 bases agree with TRBD2. V lost 0 bases and J lost 0; bases outside the gene matches: 15. Per the germline V gene, CDR1 is SGHTA and CDR2 is FQGNSA. The CDR3 sequence is 22 residues long. The CDR3 region is CASSLAVGYRTSGGSSTDTQYF. In DNA, the CDR3 is TGTGCCAGCAGCTTAGCTGTAGGGTATAGGACTAGCGGGGGTTCTAGCACAGATACGCAGTATTTT.

The chain has TRBV12-5 and TRBJ2-5; 9 positions agree with TRBD1. Germline V lookup: CDR1 LGHNT, CDR2 FRNRAP. The length of the CDR3 is 14 residues. Trimming took 5 bases from V and 5 from J; bases not matched to a gene: 6. The DNA of the CDR3 is TGTGCTAGTGGTCCTTGGGACAGGGAGGAGACCCAGTACTTC. Its protein is CASGPWDREETQYF.

Here the CDR3 reads CASSLAVGGPSYEQYF. In nucleotides, the CDR3 is TGCGCCAGCAGCTTGGCTGTGGGCGGGCCCTCCTACGAGCAGTACTTC. The rearrangement uses TRBV5-1 and TRBJ2-7, with a weak D call TRBD2 (5 bases). Germline V lookup: CDR1 SGHRS, CDR2 YFSETQ. The CDR3 has 16 residues. The V end lost 0 bases, the J end lost 0 bases, and 13 bases lay between the germline ends.

This sequence joins TRBV4-2 and TRBJ2-7; D unclear. The CDR3 runs 12 residues. CDR1 and CDR2 from the germline V gene are LGHNA and YNFKEQ. Trimming pared 0 bases from V and 6 bases from J, leaving 6 bases between. This CDR3 reads CASSQDTAEQYF. The CDR3 DNA reads TGTGCCAGCAGCCAAGATACTGCCGAGCAGTACTTC.

This clone appeared a single time. This sequence joins TRBV7-9 and TRBJ2-5, with D possibly being TRBD2 (5 bases). From germline, CDR1 is SEHNR and CDR2 FQNEAQ (reference sequence). Trimming took off 1 base at V and 3 bases at J, with 15 bases between the two ends. The CDR3 runs to 16 residues. The DNA of the CDR3 is TGTGCCAGCAGCTTAGGGTACGGGGATTTAGAAGAGACCCAGTACTTC. It translates to CASSLGYGDLEETQYF.

In nucleotides, the CDR3 is TGTGCCAGCAGCTTTCTATCCCTAGCGGGGGGCCCCCTGGCGACCCAGTACTTC. It specifies CASSFLSLAGGPLATQYF. The chain uses TRBV11-2 and TRBJ2-5; 11 bases fit TRBD2. V trimming: 3 bases; J trimming: 7 bases; junction bases outside the gene matches: 16. Germline lookup yields CDR1 SGHAT and CDR2 FQNNGV. The CDR3 runs to 18 residues. Drawing the rest from reference TRBV11-2 and TRBJ2-5, the complete variable domain is EAGVAQSPRYKIIEKRQSVAFWCNPISGHATLYWYQQILGQGPKLLIQFQNNGVVDDSQLPKDRFSAERLKGVDSTLKIQPAKLEDSAVYLCASSFLSLAGGPLATQYFGPGTRLLVL.

This chain links TRBV27 with TRBJ2-7; TRBD2 aligns across 9 bases. Germline V lookup: CDR1 MNHEY, CDR2 SMNVEV (reference sequence). This CDR3 has 14 amino acids. V gave up 6 bases and J gave up 1 base; unmatched junction bases: 4. DNA of the CDR3: TGTGCCAGCAGCCTAGCGGGAAGGTCCTACGAGCAGTACTTC. Amino acids: CASSLAGRSYEQYF.

The chain couples TRBV5-8 to TRBJ2-5, with D unclear. The CDR3 spans 12 residues. Trimming left V 0 bases short and J 5 bases short, with 5 bases between. Germline loops: CDR1 SGHTS, CDR2 YDEGEE. CDR3 protein: CASSLDWETQYF. The CDR3 nucleotides are TGTGCCAGCAGCTTGGACTGGGAGACCCAGTACTTC.

This chain links TRBV27 with TRBJ2-3; D remains unclear. The length of the CDR3 is 14 residues. Trimming stripped 4 bases from V and 3 bases from J, with 11 bases between. Germline lookup yields CDR1 MNHEY and CDR2 SMNVEV (reference sequence). DNA for the CDR3: TGTGCCAGCAGTTCCCCGGTTAGTACAGATACGCAGTATTTT. This translates into CASSSPVSTDTQYF.

The V gene is TRBV18, the J gene TRBJ2-5; the match to TRBD2 covers 7 bases. The CDR3 is 16 residues long. Unmatched junction bases numbered 12, after V lost 4 bases and J lost 4 bases. Looked up from germline, CDR1 is KGHSH and CDR2 is LQKENI. The CDR3 region is CASSRPSGTTGETQYF. The DNA for the CDR3 is TGTGCCAGCTCACGGCCGAGCGGGACCACTGGAGAGACCCAGTACTTC.

This clone has just a few counts. The rearrangement joins TRBV6-5 to TRBJ1-2; D is perhaps TRBD1 (6 bases). Per germline, CDR1 MNHEY and CDR2 SVGAGI. Trimming took off 6 bases at V and 5 bases at J, with 16 bases between the two ends. There are 14 residues in the CDR3. The CDR3 loop reads CASSLTGQLYGYTF. The CDR3 nucleotides are TGTGCCAGCAGCCTGACCGGACAGTTATATGGCTACACCTTC.

The chain carries TRBV4-2 and TRBJ2-1, with TRBD2 matching 8 bases. The J segment lost 3 bases and the V segment lost 0 bases, leaving 4 bases of the junction unmatched. Germline V gene lookup returns CDR1 LGHNA and CDR2 YNFKEQ. The CDR3 loop spans 16 amino acids. The CDR3 is CASSQEGSGVYNEQFF. In DNA form, the CDR3 reads TGTGCCAGCAGCCAAGAAGGTAGCGGGGTCTACAATGAGCAGTTCTTC.